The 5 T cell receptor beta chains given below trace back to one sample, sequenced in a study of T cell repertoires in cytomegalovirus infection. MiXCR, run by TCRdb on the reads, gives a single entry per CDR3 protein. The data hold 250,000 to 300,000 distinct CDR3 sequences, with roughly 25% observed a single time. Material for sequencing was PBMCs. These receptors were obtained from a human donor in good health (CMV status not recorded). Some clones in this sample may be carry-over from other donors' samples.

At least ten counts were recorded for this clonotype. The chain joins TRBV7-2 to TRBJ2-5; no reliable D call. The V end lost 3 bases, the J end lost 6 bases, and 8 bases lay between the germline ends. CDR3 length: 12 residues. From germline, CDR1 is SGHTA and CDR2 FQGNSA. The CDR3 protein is CASSFQSQTQYF. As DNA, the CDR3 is TGTGCCAGCAGCTTCCAGAGCCAGACCCAGTACTTC.

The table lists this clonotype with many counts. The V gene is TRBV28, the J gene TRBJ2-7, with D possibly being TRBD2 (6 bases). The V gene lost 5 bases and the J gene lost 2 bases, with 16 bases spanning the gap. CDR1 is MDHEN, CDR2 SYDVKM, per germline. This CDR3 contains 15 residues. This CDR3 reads CASSPLKEGPYEQYF. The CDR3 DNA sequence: TGTGCCAGCAGTCCCCTGAAGGAGGGGCCCTACGAGCAGTACTTC.

CDR3 in DNA: TGTGCCAGCAGCTTACTCGGGACAGGCATGCGAAACCAGCATTTT. Amino acid sequence: CASSLLGTGMRNQHF. The chain employs TRBV7-2 and TRBJ1-5, with 8 bases matching TRBD1. Trimming cost V 2 bases and J 12 bases; bases outside gene matches: 12. Germline assignment: CDR1 SGHTA and CDR2 FQGNSA. This CDR3 has 15 amino acids.

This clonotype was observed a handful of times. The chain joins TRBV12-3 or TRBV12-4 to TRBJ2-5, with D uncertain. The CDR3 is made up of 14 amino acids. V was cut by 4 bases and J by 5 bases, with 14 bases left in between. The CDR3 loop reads CASSSPLVRETQYF. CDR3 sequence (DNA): TGTGCCAGCAGTTCCCCGTTAGTGCGGGAGACCCAGTACTTC.

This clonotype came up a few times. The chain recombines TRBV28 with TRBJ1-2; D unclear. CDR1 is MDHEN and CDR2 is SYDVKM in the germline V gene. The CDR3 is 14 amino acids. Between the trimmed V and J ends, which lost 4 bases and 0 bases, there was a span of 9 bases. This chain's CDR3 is CASSSLLANYGYTF. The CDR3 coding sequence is TGTGCCAGCAGTTCATTACTAGCTAACTATGGCTACACCTTC.